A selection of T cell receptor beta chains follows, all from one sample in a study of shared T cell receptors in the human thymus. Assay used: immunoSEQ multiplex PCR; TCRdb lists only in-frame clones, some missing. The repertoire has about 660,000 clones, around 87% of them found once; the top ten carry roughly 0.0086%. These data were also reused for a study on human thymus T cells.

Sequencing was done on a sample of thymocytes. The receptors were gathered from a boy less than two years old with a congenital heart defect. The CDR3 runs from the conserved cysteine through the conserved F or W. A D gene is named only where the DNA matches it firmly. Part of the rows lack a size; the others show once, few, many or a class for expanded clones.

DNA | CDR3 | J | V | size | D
TGTGCCAGCAGCCCAAGGGGCTATGGCTACACCTTC | CASSPRGYGYTF | TRBJ1-2 | TRBV27 | - | -
TGTGCCAGCAGCCAAGATAACAGGGCAGCCCAAGAGACCCAGTACTTC | CASSQDNRAAQETQYF | TRBJ2-5 | TRBV14 | - | -
TGCGCCAGCAGCCAAAACGGCGGACTAGCGGGGTTAGTGGAGACCCAGTACTTC | CASSQNGGLAGLVETQYF | TRBJ2-5 | TRBV4-3 | - | TRBD2
TGCGCCAGCAGCCAAGCTCGGACCCTCCAGGGGCGCACAGATACGCAGTATTTT | CASSQARTLQGRTDTQYF | TRBJ2-3 | TRBV4-1 | - | -
TGCGCCAGCAGTGGCCGGGAAGCAGATACGCAGTATTTT | CASSGREADTQYF | TRBJ2-3 | TRBV23-1 | - | -
TGCGCCAGCAGCTCCGCAGGGGCGAACTATGGCTACACCTTC | CASSSAGANYGYTF | TRBJ1-2 | TRBV5-1 | - | -
TGTGCCAGCAGTTTAAGGGGACAGCCAGCAACTAATGAAAAACTGTTTTTT | CASSLRGQPATNEKLFF | TRBJ1-4 | TRBV28 | - | TRBD1
TGTGCCAGCAGCTCGGCAGGGGCCTACAATGAGCAGTTCTTC | CASSSAGAYNEQFF | TRBJ2-1 | TRBV5-4 | - | -
TGTGCCAGCAGCTTAGGGACAGGGCGGAGGCAGCCCCAGCATTTT | CASSLGTGRRQPQHF | TRBJ1-5 | TRBV7-2 | - | TRBD1
TGTGCCAGCAGCTTGATGGGGACACCTTCCTACGAGCAGTACTTC | CASSLMGTPSYEQYF | TRBJ2-7 | TRBV5-6 | - | -
TGTGCCAGCAGTTTAAAGGTCCCGGACCCGGGAAGCATGAACACTGAAGCTTTCTTT | CASSLKVPDPGSMNTEAFF | TRBJ1-1 | TRBV28 | - | -
TGCGCCAGCAGCCGACGCCTGGACTCCGCCTACGAGCAGTACTTC | CASSRRLDSAYEQYF | TRBJ2-7 | TRBV5-1 | once | -
TGTGCCTGCACCTCGGGACACACTACCACCGGGGAGCTGTTTTTT | CACTSGHTTTGELFF | TRBJ2-2 | TRBV30 | - | -
TGTGCCAGCAGCATAATATATGAGGGGGTGAACACTGAAGCTTTCTTT | CASSIIYEGVNTEAFF | TRBJ1-1 | TRBV7-9 | - | -
TGTGCCAGCAGTTTACCCCCTAGCGGGAGGGCCCGGGAGCAGTTCTTC | CASSLPPSGRAREQFF | TRBJ2-1 | TRBV28 | - | TRBD2
TGTGCCATCGGGCCGGTTATCTCCTACGAGCAGTACTTC | CAIGPVISYEQYF | TRBJ2-7 | TRBV10-3 | - | -
TGTGCCAGCAGCCAACACAGGGTTCATTTAGCTCGTGGTCAGCCCCAGCATTTT | CASSQHRVHLARGQPQHF | TRBJ1-5 | TRBV28 | - | -
TGCGCCAGCAGCTTGGATCCCGGGAATCAGCCCCAGCATTTT | CASSLDPGNQPQHF | TRBJ1-5 | TRBV5-1 | - | -
TGCGCCAGCAGCCCACGGAATAGCGGGGGCGCTAACACAGATACGCAGTATTTT | CASSPRNSGGANTDTQYF | TRBJ2-3 | TRBV4-3 | - | TRBD2
TGTGCCAGCAGTGAAGCCCGGGACAGGGTGACCAAAAACATTCAGTACTTC | CASSEARDRVTKNIQYF | TRBJ2-4 | TRBV2 | - | TRBD1
TGTGCCAGTAGTAGGGCCAGGCCTAGCAAGACTGAAGCTTTCTTT | CASSRARPSKTEAFF | TRBJ1-1 | TRBV19 | - | -
TGTGCCAGCAGCCCCCGGCCTAGCAGTGAGCAGTTCTTC | CASSPRPSSEQFF | TRBJ2-1 | TRBV5-4 | - | -
TGTGCCAGCAGTTTATTCGAGGGCCGGAATGGCTACACCTTC | CASSLFEGRNGYTF | TRBJ1-2 | TRBV28 | - | -
TGTGCCATCAGTGAGTCGGGGGGGTACACTGAAGCTTTCTTT | CAISESGGYTEAFF | TRBJ1-1 | TRBV10-3 | - | -
TGTGCCAGCAGTGAGGGGGTTCGGGCGGGGGGCAACCAAGAGACCCAGTACTTC | CASSEGVRAGGNQETQYF | TRBJ2-5 | TRBV2 | once | TRBD2
TGTGCCAGCAGCTTAGGGCAGGGTGATTCTATGAGAGGCACCTTC | CASSLGQGDSMRGTF | TRBJ1-2 | TRBV11-2 | - | -
TGTGCCAGCAGTGAATGGGTTGTGTTGGCGGGAGTATACGAGCAGTACTTC | CASSEWVVLAGVYEQYF | TRBJ2-7 | TRBV6-1 | - | TRBD2
TGTGCCAGCAGCTTTTTAGTCGACAATGAGCAGTTCTTC | CASSFLVDNEQFF | TRBJ2-1 | TRBV7-2 | - | -
TGTGCCACCAGCAGAGATCGTTCGCGCAGGGCGAATCAGCCCCAGCATTTT | CATSRDRSRRANQPQHF | TRBJ1-5 | TRBV15 | - | -
TGTGCCAGCAGCCAACTAGACAGGGAAAAGGACACCGGGGAGCTGTTTTTT | CASSQLDREKDTGELFF | TRBJ2-2 | TRBV28 | - | TRBD1
TGTGCCAGTTCATACAGGGGGCAGGGAGAGACCCAGTACTTC | CASSYRGQGETQYF | TRBJ2-5 | TRBV19 | - | TRBD1
TGCGCCAGCAGCCAAGGGGACACCCAAGAGACCCAGTACTTC | CASSQGDTQETQYF | TRBJ2-5 | TRBV4-3 | - | -
TGTGCCAGCAGCACAGACAGGGTGAAGGGGGTTAATGAAAAACTGTTTTTT | CASSTDRVKGVNEKLFF | TRBJ1-4 | TRBV13 | - | TRBD1
TGTGCCTGGAGTGTTGCCAGGGCGGATCAAGAGACCCAGTACTTC | CAWSVARADQETQYF | TRBJ2-5 | TRBV30 | - | -